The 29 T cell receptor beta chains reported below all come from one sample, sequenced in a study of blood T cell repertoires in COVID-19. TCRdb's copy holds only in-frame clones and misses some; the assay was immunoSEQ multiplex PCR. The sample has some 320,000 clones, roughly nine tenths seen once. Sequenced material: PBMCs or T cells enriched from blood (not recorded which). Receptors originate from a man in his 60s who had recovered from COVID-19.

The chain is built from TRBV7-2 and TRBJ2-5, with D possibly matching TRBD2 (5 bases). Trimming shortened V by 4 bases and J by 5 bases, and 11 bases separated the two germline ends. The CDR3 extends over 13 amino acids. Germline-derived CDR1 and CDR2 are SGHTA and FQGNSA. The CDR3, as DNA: TGTGCCAGCAGCTCGTTGAGGGCGGAGACCCAGTACTTC. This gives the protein CASSSLRAETQYF.

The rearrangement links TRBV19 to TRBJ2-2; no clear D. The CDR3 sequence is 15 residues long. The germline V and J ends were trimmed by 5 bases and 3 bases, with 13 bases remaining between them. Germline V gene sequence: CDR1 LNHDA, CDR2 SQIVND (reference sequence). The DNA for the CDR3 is TGTGCCAGTAGTGCCACCCGGCGGTACACCGGGGAGCTGTTTTTT. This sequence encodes CASSATRRYTGELFF.

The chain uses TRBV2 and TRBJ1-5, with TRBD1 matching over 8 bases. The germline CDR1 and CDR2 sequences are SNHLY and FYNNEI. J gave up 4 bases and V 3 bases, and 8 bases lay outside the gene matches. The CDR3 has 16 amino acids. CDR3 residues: CASSDNDRGFNQPQHF. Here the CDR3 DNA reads TGTGCCAGCAGTGACAACGACAGGGGTTTTAATCAGCCCCAGCATTTT.

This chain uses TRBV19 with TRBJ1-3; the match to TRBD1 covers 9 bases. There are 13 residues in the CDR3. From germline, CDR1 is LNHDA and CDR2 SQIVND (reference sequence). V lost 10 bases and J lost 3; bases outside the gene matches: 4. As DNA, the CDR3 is TGTGCCACCGGGACAGGGTTTGGAAACACCATATATTTT. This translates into CATGTGFGNTIYF.

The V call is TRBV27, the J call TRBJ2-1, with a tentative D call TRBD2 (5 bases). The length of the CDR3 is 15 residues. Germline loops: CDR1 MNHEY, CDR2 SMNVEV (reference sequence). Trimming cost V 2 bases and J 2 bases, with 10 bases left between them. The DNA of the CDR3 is TGTGCCAGCAGTTTAAGGCTAGCCACCTACAATGAGCAGTTCTTC. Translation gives CASSLRLATYNEQFF.

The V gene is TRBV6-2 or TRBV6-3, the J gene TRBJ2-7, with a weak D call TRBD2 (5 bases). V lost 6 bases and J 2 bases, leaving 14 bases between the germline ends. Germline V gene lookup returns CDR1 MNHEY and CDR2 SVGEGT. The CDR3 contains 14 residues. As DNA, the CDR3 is TGTGCCAGCAGCACCGGGATCCCCCCCTACGAGCAGTACTTC. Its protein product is CASSTGIPPYEQYF.

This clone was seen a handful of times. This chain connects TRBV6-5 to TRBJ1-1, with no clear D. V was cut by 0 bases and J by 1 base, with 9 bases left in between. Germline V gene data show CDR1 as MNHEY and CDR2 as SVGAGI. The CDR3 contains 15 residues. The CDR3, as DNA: TGTGCCAGCAGTTACTCGATACAGCCGAACACTGAAGCTTTCTTT. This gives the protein CASSYSIQPNTEAFF.

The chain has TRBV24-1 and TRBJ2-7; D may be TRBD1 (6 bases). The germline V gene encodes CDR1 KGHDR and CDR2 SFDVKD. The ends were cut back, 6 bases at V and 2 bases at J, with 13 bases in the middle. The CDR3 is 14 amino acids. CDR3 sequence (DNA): TGTGCCACCAGTTGGTCAGGGGTCCCCTACGAGCAGTACTTC. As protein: CATSWSGVPYEQYF.

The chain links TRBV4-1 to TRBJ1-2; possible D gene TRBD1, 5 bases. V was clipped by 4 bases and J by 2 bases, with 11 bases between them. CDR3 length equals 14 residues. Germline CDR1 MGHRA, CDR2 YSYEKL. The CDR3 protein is CASSPAGQNYGYTF. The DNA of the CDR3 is TGCGCCAGCAGCCCCGCGGGGCAAAACTATGGCTACACCTTC.

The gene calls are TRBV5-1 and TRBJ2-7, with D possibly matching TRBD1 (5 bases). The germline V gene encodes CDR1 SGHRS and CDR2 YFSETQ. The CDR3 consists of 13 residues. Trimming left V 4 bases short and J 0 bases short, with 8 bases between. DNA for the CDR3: TGCGCCAGCAGCCCGGACAACTCCTACGAGCAGTACTTC. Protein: CASSPDNSYEQYF.

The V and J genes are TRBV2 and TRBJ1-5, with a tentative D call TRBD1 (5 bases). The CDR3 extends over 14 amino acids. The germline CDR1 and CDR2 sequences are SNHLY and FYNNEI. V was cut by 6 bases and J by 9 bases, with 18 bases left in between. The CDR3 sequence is CASRADSDVAPQHF. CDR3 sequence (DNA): TGTGCCAGCAGGGCTGACAGCGACGTCGCGCCCCAGCATTTT.

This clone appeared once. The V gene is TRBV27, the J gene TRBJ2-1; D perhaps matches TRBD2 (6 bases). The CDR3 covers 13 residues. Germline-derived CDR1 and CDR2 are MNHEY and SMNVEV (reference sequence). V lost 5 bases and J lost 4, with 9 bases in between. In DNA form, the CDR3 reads TGTGCCAGCAGTGGGGACTTTTACAATGAGCAGTTCTTC. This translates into CASSGDFYNEQFF.

CDR3 in amino acids: CASSLGQGPTYEQYF. CDR3 DNA sequence: TGTGCCAGCAGCCTGGGACAGGGGCCAACCTACGAGCAGTACTTC. The V and J genes are TRBV14 and TRBJ2-7, with TRBD1 matching over 10 bases. J was trimmed by 2 bases and V by 4 bases; bases with no gene match: 5. The CDR3 spans 15 residues. Germline CDR1 is SGHDN and CDR2 is FVKESK.

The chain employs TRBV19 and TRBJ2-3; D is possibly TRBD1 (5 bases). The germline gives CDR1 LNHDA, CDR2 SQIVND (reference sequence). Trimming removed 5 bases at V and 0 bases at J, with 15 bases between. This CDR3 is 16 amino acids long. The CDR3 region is CASSPYPQASTDTQYF. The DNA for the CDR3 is TGTGCCAGTAGTCCTTATCCACAGGCTAGCACAGATACGCAGTATTTT.

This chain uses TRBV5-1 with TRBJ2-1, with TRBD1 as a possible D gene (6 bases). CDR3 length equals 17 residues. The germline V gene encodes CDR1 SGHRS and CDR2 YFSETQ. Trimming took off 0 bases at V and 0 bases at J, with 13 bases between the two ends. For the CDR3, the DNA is TGCGCCAGCAGCTTGGTTTCAGGGGCGGGCTCCTACAATGAGCAGTTCTTC. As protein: CASSLVSGAGSYNEQFF.

The CDR3 DNA follows: TGCGCCAGCAGCCAAAGAAATCTTGTGAGCTCTGGAAACACCATATATTTT. The encoded protein is CASSQRNLVSSGNTIYF. The rearrangement uses TRBV4-1 and TRBJ1-3, with D hard to call. V lost 2 bases and J lost 0, with 14 bases in between. The CDR3 totals 17 residues. The V gene's germline CDR1 is MGHRA and CDR2 YSYEKL.

In DNA, the CDR3 is TGTGCCAGCAGTTCATCTGGCCTACTAGCGGGAGGGCCCTACGAGCAGTACTTC. Translating gives CASSSSGLLAGGPYEQYF. The chain carries TRBV28 and TRBJ2-7, with 13 nucleotides matching TRBD2. CDR3 size: 18 residues. Trimming removed 4 bases from V and 2 bases from J; junction bases left unmatched: 11. CDR1 and CDR2 (germline): MDHEN, SYDVKM. The complete variable domain, with remaining parts taken from reference TRBV28 and TRBJ2-7, reads DVKVTQSSRYLVKRTGEKVFLECVQDMDHENMFWYRQDPGLGLRLIYFSYDVKMKEKGDIPEGYSVSREKKERFSLILESASTNQTSMYLCASSSSGLLAGGPYEQYFGPGTRLTVT.

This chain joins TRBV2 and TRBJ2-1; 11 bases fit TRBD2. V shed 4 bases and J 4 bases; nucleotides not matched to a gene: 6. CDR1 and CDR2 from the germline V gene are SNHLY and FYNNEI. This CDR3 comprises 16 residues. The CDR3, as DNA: TGTGCCAGCAGTGGGGGACTAGCGGAGCTGTACAATGAGCAGTTCTTC. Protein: CASSGGLAELYNEQFF.

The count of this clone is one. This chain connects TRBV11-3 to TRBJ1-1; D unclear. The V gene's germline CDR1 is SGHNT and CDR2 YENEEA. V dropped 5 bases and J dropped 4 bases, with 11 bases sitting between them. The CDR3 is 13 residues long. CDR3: CASSLGVSTEAFF. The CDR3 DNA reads TGTGCCAGCAGCCTCGGGGTAAGCACTGAAGCTTTCTTT.

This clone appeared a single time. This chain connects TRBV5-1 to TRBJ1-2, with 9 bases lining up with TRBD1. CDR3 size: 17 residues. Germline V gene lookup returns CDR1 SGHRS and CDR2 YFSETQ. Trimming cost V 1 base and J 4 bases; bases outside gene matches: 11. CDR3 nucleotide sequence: TGCGCCAGCAGCTTGAATACAGGGGGCCAAGCTGGCTATGGCTACACCTTC. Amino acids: CASSLNTGGQAGYGYTF.

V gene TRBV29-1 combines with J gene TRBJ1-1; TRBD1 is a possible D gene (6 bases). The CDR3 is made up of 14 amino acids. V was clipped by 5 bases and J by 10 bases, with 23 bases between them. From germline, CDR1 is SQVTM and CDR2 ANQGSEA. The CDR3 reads CSVLSRQARKGAFF. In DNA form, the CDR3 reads TGCAGCGTTCTTTCCCGACAGGCCCGAAAGGGAGCTTTCTTT.

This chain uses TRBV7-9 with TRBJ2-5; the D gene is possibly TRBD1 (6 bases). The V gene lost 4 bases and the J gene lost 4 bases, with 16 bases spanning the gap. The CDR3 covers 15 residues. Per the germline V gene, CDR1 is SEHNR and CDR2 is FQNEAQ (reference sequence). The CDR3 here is CASSYGAGVGETQYF. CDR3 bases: TGTGCCAGCAGCTATGGGGCAGGGGTAGGAGAGACCCAGTACTTC.

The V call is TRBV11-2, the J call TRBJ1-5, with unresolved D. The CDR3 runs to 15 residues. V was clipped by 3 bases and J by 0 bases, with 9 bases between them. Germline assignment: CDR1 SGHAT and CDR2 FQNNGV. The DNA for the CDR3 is TGTGCCAGCAGCTTGAAGGGAGGTAGCAATCAGCCCCAGCATTTT. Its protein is CASSLKGGSNQPQHF.

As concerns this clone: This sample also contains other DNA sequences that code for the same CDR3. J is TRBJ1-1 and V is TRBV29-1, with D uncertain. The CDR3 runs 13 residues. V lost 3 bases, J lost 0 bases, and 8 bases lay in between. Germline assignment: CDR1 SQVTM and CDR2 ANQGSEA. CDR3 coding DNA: TGCAGCGTTGAGAGAGGGCTGAACACTGAAGCTTTCTTT. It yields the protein CSVERGLNTEAFF.

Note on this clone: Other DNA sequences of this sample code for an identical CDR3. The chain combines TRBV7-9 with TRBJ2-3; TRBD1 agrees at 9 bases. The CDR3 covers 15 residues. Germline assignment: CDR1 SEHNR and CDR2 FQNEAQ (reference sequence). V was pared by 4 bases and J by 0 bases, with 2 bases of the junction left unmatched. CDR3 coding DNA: TGTGCCAGCAGCTCGGACAGGGGTAGCACAGATACGCAGTATTTT. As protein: CASSSDRGSTDTQYF. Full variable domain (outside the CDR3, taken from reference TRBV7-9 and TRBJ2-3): DTGVSQNPRHKITKRGQNVTFRCDPISEHNRLYWYRQTLGQGPEFLTYFQNEAQLEKSRLLSDRFSAERPKGSFSTLEIQRTEQGDSAMYLCASSSDRGSTDTQYFGPGTRLTVL.

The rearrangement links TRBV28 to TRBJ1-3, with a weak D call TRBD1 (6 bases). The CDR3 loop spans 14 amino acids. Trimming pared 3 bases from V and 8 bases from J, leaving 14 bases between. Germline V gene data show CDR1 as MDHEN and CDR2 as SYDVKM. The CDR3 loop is CASSFGGGRDTIYF. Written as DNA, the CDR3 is TGTGCCAGCAGTTTCGGCGGGGGCAGGGACACCATATATTTT.

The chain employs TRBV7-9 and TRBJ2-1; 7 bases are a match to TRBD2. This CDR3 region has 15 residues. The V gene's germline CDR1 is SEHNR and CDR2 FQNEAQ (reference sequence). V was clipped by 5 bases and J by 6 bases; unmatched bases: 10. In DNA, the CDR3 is TGTGCCAGCAGCCTCCACCGGACTAGTCCCAATGAGCAGTTCTTC. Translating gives CASSLHRTSPNEQFF. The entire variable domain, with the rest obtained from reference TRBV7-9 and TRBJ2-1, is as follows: DTGVSQNPRHKITKRGQNVTFRCDPISEHNRLYWYRQTLGQGPEFLTYFQNEAQLEKSRLLSDRFSAERPKGSFSTLEIQRTEQGDSAMYLCASSLHRTSPNEQFFGPGTRLTVL.

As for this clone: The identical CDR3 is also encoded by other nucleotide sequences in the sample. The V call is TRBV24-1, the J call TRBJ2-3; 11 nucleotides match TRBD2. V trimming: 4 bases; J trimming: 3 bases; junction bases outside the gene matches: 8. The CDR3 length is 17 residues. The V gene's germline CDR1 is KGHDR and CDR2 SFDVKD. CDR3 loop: CATSERTSGRSTDTQYF. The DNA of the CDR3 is TGTGCCACCAGTGAGAGGACTAGCGGGCGTAGTACAGATACGCAGTATTTT.

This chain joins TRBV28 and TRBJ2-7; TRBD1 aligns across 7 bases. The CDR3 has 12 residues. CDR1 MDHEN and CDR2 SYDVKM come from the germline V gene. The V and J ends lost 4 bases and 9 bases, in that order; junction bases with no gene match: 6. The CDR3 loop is CASSSGTVGQYF. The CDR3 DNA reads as TGTGCCAGCAGTTCGGGGACAGTAGGGCAGTACTTC.